The clone carrying this TCR beta chain was counted a few times. Its antigen is not known. The data stem from a study of response to subunit inactivated influenza vaccine. TCRdb re-called the RT-PCR reads with MiXCR, one entry per CDR3 protein. Among just over 300,000 distinct CDR3 sequences, approximately 20% were seen once, and the ten largest hold about a tenth. Germline V gene sequence: CDR1 DFQATT, CDR2 SNEGSKA (reference sequence). The CDR3 loop spans 18 amino acids. V was pared by 2 bases and J by 6 bases, with 27 bases between. Points from the study as a whole: The authors put forward the suggestion that each seasonal influenza vaccination may bring in only a limited number of new T cells.

This chain joins TRBV20-1 and TRBJ2-3; TRBD2 might be the D (6 bases). This clonotype was obtained from a man in his fifties or sixties who received an inactivated influenza vaccine. Sequences were derived from PBMCs from blood, sampled less than 22 months after vaccination. CDR3 sequence reads: CSARPWGDAHLTRDTQYF. The CDR3 DNA follows: TGCAGTGCTAGACCGTGGGGGGACGCGCATCTAACCAGGGATACGCAGTATTTT.